This entry is about one TCR beta chain. The entry originates in a study of blood T cell repertoires in COVID-19. Clinical history as reported by participants underpinned cohort assignment. Method: immunoSEQ multiplex PCR; TCRdb's copy keeps in-frame clones and lacks some. Seen here are 380,000 or so clones, roughly 87% observed once, and the top ten hold 2% to 2.5%. Deletions cut 2 bases from V and 3 bases from J, with 12 bases between. CDR1 and CDR2 (germline): SGHRS, YFSETQ. The CDR3 runs 14 residues. Sequenced: PBMCs or T cells enriched from blood (not recorded which). The sequence derives from a woman in her forties with acute COVID-19. J is TRBJ2-7 and V is TRBV5-1; D unclear. This chain's CDR3 is CASSFGSRLYEQYF. The DNA of the CDR3 is TGCGCCAGCAGCTTCGGGTCGAGGCTCTACGAGCAGTACTTC.